What follows are 18 T cell receptor beta chains derived from one specimen sequenced in a study of identical twins. TCRdb used MiXCR to reprocess the 5' RACE reads, holding one entry per CDR3 protein. Of about 530,000 distinct CDR3 sequences in the sample, more than 20% were seen once. These data are also associated with another study on yellow fever vaccine responses in identical twins.

The specimen sequenced was CD4+ T cells sorted from blood. These receptors originate from a woman aged 18-35 years in good health.

J is TRBJ2-1 and V is TRBV20-1; possibly TRBD1 for D (5 bases). V lost 3 bases and J 2 bases, leaving 8 bases between the germline ends. Germline lookup yields CDR1 DFQATT and CDR2 SNEGSKA (reference sequence). There are 13 residues in the CDR3. CDR3 sequence reads: CSASRGTYNEQFF. The CDR3, as DNA: TGCAGTGCTAGTAGGGGCACCTACAATGAGCAGTTCTTC.

V and J are TRBV10-3 and TRBJ2-2, with D unresolved. Trimming removed 8 bases at V and 1 base at J, with 11 bases between. Germline V gene lookup returns CDR1 ENHRY and CDR2 SYGVKD. This CDR3 comprises 14 residues. DNA for the CDR3: TGTGCCATCGCGCTTCAAGAGAACACCGGGGAGCTGTTTTTT. It yields the protein CAIALQENTGELFF.

The table lists this clonotype with a few counts. CDR3 sequence reads: CASSQDELAGNEQYF. The CDR3 DNA reads TGTGCCAGCAGCCAAGATGAACTAGCGGGAAACGAGCAGTACTTC. The chain recombines TRBV3-1 with TRBJ2-7; TRBD2 matches 10 bases. The CDR3 has 15 amino acids. Germline V lookup: CDR1 LGHDT, CDR2 YNNKEL (reference sequence). The V and J ends lost 0 bases and 5 bases, in that order; junction bases with no gene match: 4.

There are a few counts of this clonotype. The J gene is TRBJ2-7, the V gene TRBV28; 10 positions match TRBD1. The CDR3 covers 15 residues. The germline V gene has CDR1 MDHEN and CDR2 SYDVKM. V shed 1 base, J shed 4 bases, and the junction held 4 bases outside the gene matches. The CDR3 coding sequence is TGTGCCAGCAGTTTATCAGACAGGGGGCGGTACGAGCAGTACTTC. Its translation is CASSLSDRGRYEQYF.

This clonotype was seen a few times. The rearrangement joins TRBV7-9 to TRBJ1-1; weak D call: TRBD1 (5 bases). Trimming left V 0 bases short and J 8 bases short, with 13 bases between. The CDR3 is 14 amino acids. From germline, CDR1 is SEHNR and CDR2 FQNEAQ (reference sequence). The CDR3 protein is CASSLAGPKPEAFF. The CDR3 region has the DNA TGTGCCAGCAGCTTAGCGGGACCCAAGCCCGAAGCTTTCTTT.

This clonotype has only a few counts. V gene TRBV9 combines with J gene TRBJ2-1, with D perhaps assigned TRBD1 or TRBD2 (5 bases each). V was pared by 4 bases and J by 1 base, with 12 bases between. This CDR3 region has 15 residues. CDR1 is SGDLS and CDR2 is YYNGEE in the germline V gene. In nucleotides, the CDR3 is TGTGCCAGCAGCACCCGGGACCTATCCTACAATGAGCAGTTCTTC. It codes for CASSTRDLSYNEQFF. The variable domain in full, with the rest retrieved from reference TRBV9 and TRBJ2-1, is DSGVTQTPKHLITATGQRVTLRCSPRSGDLSVYWYQQSLDQGLQFLIQYYNGEERAKGNILERFSAQQFPDLHSELNLSSLELGDSALYFCASSTRDLSYNEQFFGPGTRLTVL.

The chain uses TRBV7-9 and TRBJ2-1, with D possibly TRBD2 on 5 matching bases. The length of the CDR3 is 15 residues. Germline V lookup: CDR1 SEHNR, CDR2 FQNEAQ (reference sequence). Trimming cost V 5 bases and J 2 bases, with 13 bases left between them. The CDR3 is CASSLGELTYNEQFF. In nucleotides, the CDR3 is TGTGCCAGCAGCCTCGGGGAGCTAACCTACAATGAGCAGTTCTTC.

The chain couples TRBV28 to TRBJ2-7; 12 nucleotides align to TRBD2. The CDR3 is 19 amino acids. Per germline, CDR1 MDHEN and CDR2 SYDVKM. Trimming cost V 6 bases and J 0 bases; bases outside gene matches: 15. CDR3 protein: CASSTTGGTSGSFSYEQYF. In nucleotides, the CDR3 is TGTGCCAGCAGCACTACCGGCGGGACTAGCGGGTCTTTCTCCTACGAGCAGTACTTC.

The chain is built from TRBV5-1 and TRBJ2-3, with TRBD2 as a possible D gene (5 bases). V was clipped by 2 bases and J by 1 base, with 11 bases between them. CDR1 SGHRS and CDR2 YFSETQ come from the germline V gene. The CDR3 totals 15 residues. CDR3 DNA sequence: TGCGCCAGCAGCTTTGGGAGAGCGGGCACAGATACGCAGTATTTT. Protein: CASSFGRAGTDTQYF.

The V and J genes are TRBV12-3 or TRBV12-4 and TRBJ2-6; D not resolved. CDR3 length equals 17 residues. Trimming shortened V by 4 bases and J by 2 bases, and 15 bases separated the two germline ends. The CDR3: CASSSFRAATGANVLTF. As DNA, the CDR3 is TGTGCCAGCAGTTCCTTCCGGGCCGCGACTGGGGCCAACGTCCTGACTTTC.

The chain recombines TRBV6-1 with TRBJ1-5; no clear D. With 2 bases removed from V and 2 bases from J, the gap between germline ends came to 13 bases. This CDR3 is built from 16 residues. The germline V gene has CDR1 MNHNS and CDR2 SASEGT. The CDR3 nucleotides are TGTGCCAGCAGTGAAAGTGCGTGGACGGGCAATCAGCCCCAGCATTTT. This codes for CASSESAWTGNQPQHF.

This clonotype was picked up a small number of times. The rearrangement joins TRBV3-1 to TRBJ2-7, with unresolved D. From germline, CDR1 is LGHDT and CDR2 YNNKEL (reference sequence). V was clipped by 1 base and J by 3 bases, with 10 bases between them. The CDR3 has 14 amino acids. The CDR3, as DNA: TGTGCCAGCAGCCAAGGGGGAAACCTCTACGAGCAGTACTTC. Translation: CASSQGGNLYEQYF.

The chain has TRBV15 and TRBJ2-2; 9 nucleotides align to TRBD1. Germline V lookup: CDR1 LNHNV, CDR2 YYDKDF (reference sequence). The V gene end was trimmed by 2 bases and the J gene end by 4 bases; junction bases not matched to a gene: 5. The CDR3 extends over 16 amino acids. CDR3 nucleotide sequence: TGTGCCACCAGCAGACCTGAGGACAGGGGCACCGGGGAGCTGTTTTTT. Amino acids: CATSRPEDRGTGELFF.

This clonotype was seen a handful of times. The rearrangement links TRBV18 to TRBJ2-1; unclear D gene. The CDR3 has 16 residues. V lost 1 base, J lost 8 bases, and 18 bases lay in between. The germline V gene has CDR1 KGHSH and CDR2 LQKENI. DNA for the CDR3: TGTGCCAGCTCACCACTTATCGAAACTCCAATCGATGAGCAGTTCTTC. Translating gives CASSPLIETPIDEQFF.

The rearrangement links TRBV6-5 to TRBJ1-1; possibly TRBD1 for D (6 bases). The germline gives CDR1 MNHEY, CDR2 SVGAGI. This CDR3 spans 16 amino acids. V lost 4 bases, J lost 1 base, and 16 bases lay in between. The CDR3 spells CASSSAGESGNTEAFF. The CDR3 nucleotides are TGTGCCAGCAGTTCGGCAGGGGAGTCGGGGAACACTGAAGCTTTCTTT.

V usage is TRBV5-1 and J usage is TRBJ2-2; 8 nucleotides agree with TRBD1. Germline loops: CDR1 SGHRS, CDR2 YFSETQ. V lost 3 bases and J lost 2; bases outside the gene matches: 6. The CDR3 covers 16 residues. CDR3 loop: CASSSGTGLNTGELFF. CDR3 nucleotides: TGCGCCAGCAGCTCCGGGACAGGCCTTAACACCGGGGAGCTGTTTTTT.

The chain joins TRBV7-9 to TRBJ2-1; tentatively, D is TRBD1 (6 bases). Trimming removed 2 bases from V and 8 bases from J, with 13 bases in between. CDR1 is SEHNR and CDR2 is FQNEAQ in the germline V gene (reference sequence). The CDR3 sequence is 14 residues long. The CDR3 region is CASSLRQARDEQFF. CDR3 DNA: TGTGCCAGCAGCTTAAGACAGGCAAGGGATGAGCAGTTCTTC.

The chain joins TRBV7-9 to TRBJ2-2, with 9 bases matching TRBD2. The CDR3 spans 16 residues. V gave up 5 bases and J gave up 4 bases; unmatched junction bases: 8. Per the germline V gene, CDR1 is SEHNR and CDR2 is FQNEAQ (reference sequence). CDR3: CASSPPTSGRTGELFF. The DNA for the CDR3 is TGTGCCAGCAGCCCTCCTACTAGCGGGCGCACCGGGGAGCTGTTTTTT.